These 6 T cell receptor beta chains were all obtained from the same sample, sequenced in a study of control samples from healthy donors and cancer patients. Using immunoSEQ multiplex PCR, the repertoire was profiled, and TCRdb retains in-frame clones only, with some absent. The sample includes tens of thousands of clones, 83% of them seen just once. Sequencing input: blood. Receptors were obtained from a man aged 55-75 years in good health.

CDR3 in amino acids: CASSQDTKAGYTF. CDR3 nucleotide sequence: TGTGCCAGCAGCCAAGATACCAAGGCCGGCTACACCTTC. The rearrangement links TRBV4-2 to TRBJ1-2; D unresolved. The V end was cut by 0 bases, the J end by 8 bases, with 10 bases between. Germline V gene sequence: CDR1 LGHNA, CDR2 YNFKEQ. The CDR3 loop spans 13 amino acids.

The chain is built from TRBV19 and TRBJ2-2; D perhaps matches TRBD2 (5 bases). The length of the CDR3 is 16 residues. CDR1 and CDR2 (germline): LNHDA, SQIVND (reference sequence). Trimming removed 3 bases at V and 1 base at J, with 12 bases between. The CDR3 DNA reads as TGTGCCAGTAGTATCAGTGGGAGACTGAACACCGGGGAGCTGTTTTTT. Protein sequence: CASSISGRLNTGELFF.

The chain joins TRBV12-3 or TRBV12-4 to TRBJ1-4; D might be TRBD1 (5 bases). V shed 4 bases and J shed 8 bases, with 11 bases lying between them. The CDR3 is made up of 13 amino acids. The CDR3 nucleotides are TGTGCCAGCAGTTCGGGGCCTGAAGAAAAACTGTTTTTT. Its translation: CASSSGPEEKLFF.

V and J are TRBV7-9 and TRBJ2-7, with no clear D. The V end was cut by 2 bases, the J end by 2 bases, with 7 bases between. Germline V gene data show CDR1 as SEHNR and CDR2 as FQNEAQ (reference sequence). CDR3 length: 13 residues. This chain's CDR3 is CASSLQATYEQYF. The CDR3, as DNA: TGTGCCAGCAGCTTACAGGCTACCTACGAGCAGTACTTC.

The J gene is TRBJ2-7, the V gene TRBV5-6; 15 positions agree with TRBD2. CDR1 is SGHDT and CDR2 is YYEEEE in the germline V gene. The trim removed 4 bases at V and 6 bases at J, leaving 2 bases unmatched. The CDR3 is 14 amino acids. CDR3 nucleotide sequence: TGTGCCAGCAGCACGGGACTAGCGGGAGGCGAGCAGTACTTC. Translated, it gives CASSTGLAGGEQYF.

The chain links TRBV9 to TRBJ2-1; 7 nucleotides align to TRBD2. CDR3 length: 14 residues. Germline V lookup: CDR1 SGDLS, CDR2 YYNGEE. The V and J ends lost 2 bases and 3 bases, in that order; junction bases with no gene match: 2. CDR3 DNA sequence: TGTGCCAGCAGCGTCAGCGGGATCTACAATGAGCAGTTCTTC. It specifies CASSVSGIYNEQFF.